These 8 T cell receptor beta chains were sequenced from one sample in a study of cytomegalovirus exposure and HLA in healthy donors. Researchers ran the PCR with 60 Vbeta and 13 Jbeta primers. The assay was immunoSEQ multiplex PCR, and TCRdb's table has in-frame clones only and misses some. The sample yields roughly 180,000 clones, 80% seen once. The sample comprised PBMCs. The receptors were gathered from a man younger than 40 in good health and CMV-seropositive.

This rearrangement joins TRBV6-5 to TRBJ2-2; no reliable D call. The CDR3 has 12 residues. Germline CDR1 reads MNHEY; CDR2 reads SVGAGI. V lost 7 bases and J 5 bases, leaving 8 bases between the germline ends. In nucleotides, the CDR3 is TGTGCCAGCATCGACACAACCGGGGAGCTGTTTTTT. Its protein is CASIDTTGELFF.

This chain links TRBV6-4 with TRBJ2-1; TRBD2 matches at 7 bases. With V trimmed by 0 bases and J by 2 bases, 4 bases remained unmatched. Germline loops: CDR1 MRHNA, CDR2 SNTAGT. The CDR3 consists of 16 residues. Written as DNA, the CDR3 is TGTGCCAGCAGTGACTCAGGGGAGGGACCCTACAATGAGCAGTTCTTC. Translating it yields CASSDSGEGPYNEQFF.

This clone showed up just once. The gene calls are TRBV28 and TRBJ2-4; TRBD1 might be the D (5 bases). The CDR3 covers 17 residues. The germline V gene has CDR1 MDHEN and CDR2 SYDVKM. Trimming took 2 bases from V and 0 from J, leaving 14 bases between them. CDR3 sequence: CASSLRPGPLAKNIQYF. In nucleotides, the CDR3 is TGTGCCAGCAGTTTACGCCCAGGGCCCTTAGCCAAAAACATTCAGTACTTC. Variable domain in full (rest from reference TRBV28 and TRBJ2-4): DVKVTQSSRYLVKRTGEKVFLECVQDMDHENMFWYRQDPGLGLRLIYFSYDVKMKEKGDIPEGYSVSREKKERFSLILESASTNQTSMYLCASSLRPGPLAKNIQYFGAGTRLSVL.

This clone was counted only a few times. V and J are TRBV2 and TRBJ2-7; 7 bases map to TRBD2. The CDR3 contains 13 residues. Germline lookup yields CDR1 SNHLY and CDR2 FYNNEI. Trimming removed 4 bases from V and 3 bases from J; junction bases left unmatched: 3. Here the CDR3 DNA reads TGTGCCAGCAGTGCTCCTAGCGGCTACGAGCAGTACTTC. It yields the protein CASSAPSGYEQYF.

This chain connects TRBV12-5 to TRBJ2-2; 11 positions match TRBD1. The V gene's germline CDR1 is LGHNT and CDR2 FRNRAP. The CDR3 sequence is 15 residues long. V trimming: 6 bases; J trimming: 4 bases; junction bases outside the gene matches: 4. For the CDR3, the DNA is TGTGCTAGTGGCCGAGGACAGGGGGCCACCGGGGAGCTGTTTTTT. Amino acids: CASGRGQGATGELFF.

The chain links TRBV5-1 to TRBJ2-1; the match to TRBD2 covers 7 bases. V lost 5 bases, J lost 2 bases, and 4 bases stayed unmatched. This CDR3 has 14 amino acids. The germline CDR1 and CDR2 sequences are SGHRS and YFSETQ. The CDR3 reads CASRGGYTYNEQFF. Written as DNA, the CDR3 is TGCGCCAGCAGGGGGGGGTATACCTACAATGAGCAGTTCTTC.

The rearrangement uses TRBV11-2 and TRBJ2-3, with D hard to call. This CDR3 is 11 amino acids long. V lost 5 bases, J lost 10 bases, and 10 bases lay in between. Germline V gives CDR1 SGHAT, CDR2 FQNNGV. The DNA for the CDR3 is TGTGCCAGCAGCCCAAACTTAGCGCAGTATTTT. This codes for CASSPNLAQYF.

Comments on this clone: Compared with germline, one end of the junction differs, possibly owing to a read error. V is TRBV30 and J is TRBJ1-2; the match to TRBD1 covers 7 bases. Germline assignment: CDR1 GTSNPN and CDR2 SVGIG (reference sequence). The CDR3 totals 16 residues. CDR3 sequence (DNA): TGTGCCTGGACCAAGACAGGGTTGTACTCTAACCATGGCTACACCTTC. Its translation is CAWTKTGLYSNHGYTF.